This T cell receptor (beta chain) originates from a study of response to subunit inactivated influenza vaccine. TCRdb itself ran the RT-PCR reads through MiXCR, one entry per CDR3 protein. The table lists around 480,000 distinct CDR3 sequences, around 9.9% of them singletons, with approximately 12% in the top ten. This clonotype has more than one count but fewer than ten. The germline V gene encodes CDR1 LGHDT and CDR2 YNNKEL (reference sequence). Trimming shortened V by 0 bases and J by 1 base, and 6 bases separated the two germline ends. CDR3 size: 15 residues. The sequence was collected from a man aged 50 to 60 who received an inactivated influenza vaccine. The J gene is TRBJ2-2, the V gene TRBV3-1; D call uncertain. The sample in question was PBMCs from blood, obtained roughly 47 days after vaccination. The CDR3 spells CASSQESWNTGELFF. DNA for the CDR3: TGTGCCAGCAGCCAAGAAAGTTGGAACACCGGGGAGCTGTTTTTT.